The 27 T cell receptor beta chains presented below share a single source sample, sequenced in a study of T cell responses to AZD1222 COVID-19 vaccine. Libraries were prepared by immunoSEQ multiplex PCR; TCRdb keeps only in-frame clonotypes and omits some of them. Of approximately 100,000 clones in the sample, 70% to 90% were seen once. Sequences were derived from peripheral blood, sampled 28 days after the second AZD1222 dose. Source of these receptors: an adult who received the AZD1222 COVID-19 vaccine.

The chain recombines TRBV14 with TRBJ1-1; 8 nucleotides line up with TRBD1. Germline CDR1 is SGHDN and CDR2 is FVKESK. This CDR3 is 13 amino acids long. Trimming at V came to 5 bases and at J to 6 bases, leaving 5 bases not matched to a gene. The CDR3 is CASSNDRGAEAFF. CDR3 DNA sequence: TGTGCCAGCAGCAATGACAGGGGTGCTGAAGCTTTCTTT.

The rearrangement joins TRBV2 to TRBJ1-5, with TRBD1 identical over 9 bases. V was pared by 7 bases and J by 2 bases, with 9 bases of the junction left unmatched. This CDR3 comprises 16 residues. The germline gives CDR1 SNHLY, CDR2 FYNNEI. The CDR3 sequence is CASKEQGALGNQPQHF. The CDR3 nucleotides read TGTGCCAGCAAGGAACAGGGGGCTCTGGGCAATCAGCCCCAGCATTTT.

V and J are TRBV7-8 and TRBJ1-2; TRBD1 matches 11 bases. CDR3 length equals 15 residues. Germline lookup yields CDR1 SGHVS and CDR2 FQNEAQ. Trimming at V came to 5 bases and at J to 6 bases, leaving 8 bases not matched to a gene. CDR3 amino acids: CASSQGTGGFHGYTF. The CDR3 region has the DNA TGTGCCAGCAGCCAAGGGACAGGGGGATTCCATGGCTACACCTTC.

The chain recombines TRBV4-1 with TRBJ2-5, with 13 nucleotides matching TRBD2. Germline V gene data show CDR1 as MGHRA and CDR2 as YSYEKL. Trimming removed 5 bases from V and 7 bases from J; junction bases left unmatched: 13. This CDR3 comprises 17 residues. The DNA of the CDR3 is TGCGCCAGCAGCTCGAGTATAGGACTAGCGGGAGTAGCGACCCAGTACTTC. Translating gives CASSSSIGLAGVATQYF.

The chain has TRBV28 and TRBJ2-5; weak D call: TRBD1 (6 bases). The CDR3 consists of 15 residues. V lost 2 bases to trimming and J lost 3 bases, with 13 bases between them. Germline CDR1 MDHEN, CDR2 SYDVKM. Written as DNA, the CDR3 is TGTGCCAGCAGTTTACGCAGGGGTTCAAAAGAGACCCAGTACTTC. It is translated as CASSLRRGSKETQYF.

J is TRBJ1-1 and V is TRBV12-3 or TRBV12-4; D unresolved. The length of the CDR3 is 13 residues. Between the trimmed V and J ends, which lost 3 bases and 0 bases, there was a span of 5 bases. This CDR3 reads CASSFGLNTEAFF. For the CDR3, the DNA is TGTGCCAGCAGTTTTGGCCTGAACACTGAAGCTTTCTTT.

Written as DNA, the CDR3 is TGTGCCAGCAGCCAAGATGGAGGGGTGGGCGGAAACACCATATATTTT. Translating it yields CASSQDGGVGGNTIYF. This chain uses TRBV3-1 (or the pseudogene TRBV3-2) with TRBJ1-3, with D maybe TRBD1 (5 bases). CDR3 length: 16 residues. Between the trimmed V and J ends, which lost 0 bases and 4 bases, there was a span of 13 bases. Per germline, CDR1 LGHDT and CDR2 YNNKEL (reference sequence).

The CDR3 DNA reads as TGTGCCAGCTTGAGGCTCTCGGATGAAAAACTGTTTTTT. It is translated as CASLRLSDEKLFF. The rearrangement links TRBV2 to TRBJ1-4; D is undetermined. The CDR3 loop spans 13 amino acids. The ends were cut back, 8 bases at V and 6 bases at J, with 13 bases in the middle. Per germline, CDR1 SNHLY and CDR2 FYNNEI.

V gene TRBV7-2 combines with J gene TRBJ2-1; maybe TRBD2 (5 bases). The germline V and J ends were trimmed by 2 bases and 6 bases, with 8 bases remaining between them. Per germline, CDR1 SGHTA and CDR2 FQGNSA. The CDR3 loop spans 13 amino acids. Here the CDR3 reads CASSLTRSNEQFF. In DNA, the CDR3 is TGTGCCAGCAGCTTAACTAGGAGCAATGAGCAGTTCTTC.

V usage is TRBV24-1 and J usage is TRBJ2-2; 12 nucleotides align to TRBD2. CDR1 and CDR2 (germline): KGHDR, SFDVKD. Trimming at V came to 3 bases and at J to 7 bases, leaving 8 bases not matched to a gene. This CDR3 is built from 17 residues. The CDR3 loop reads CATSDPSSGRALGELFF. CDR3 DNA: TGTGCCACCAGTGATCCCTCTAGCGGGAGGGCCCTCGGGGAGCTGTTTTTT.

V gene TRBV5-6 combines with J gene TRBJ2-3; 8 bases fit TRBD1. The CDR3 is 15 amino acids. With 4 bases clipped from V and 3 bases from J, the junction kept 7 bases outside the gene matches. Germline values: CDR1 SGHDT, CDR2 YYEEEE. The CDR3 bases are TGTGCCAGCAGCCAAGCTAGACAGGGGACAGATACGCAGTATTTT. Its protein product is CASSQARQGTDTQYF.

This chain connects TRBV3-1 (or the pseudogene TRBV3-2) to TRBJ2-3; maybe TRBD2 (6 bases). The V end lost 1 base, the J end lost 6 bases, and 11 bases lay between the germline ends. The germline V gene has CDR1 LGHDT and CDR2 YNNKEL (reference sequence). This CDR3 contains 14 residues. The CDR3 here is CASSQGLAPDTQYF. In nucleotides, the CDR3 is TGTGCCAGCAGCCAAGGGCTAGCGCCGGATACGCAGTATTTT.

The chain uses TRBV18 and TRBJ1-1, with D maybe TRBD1 (5 bases). The V end was cut by 5 bases, the J end by 2 bases, with 9 bases between. Germline lookup yields CDR1 KGHSH and CDR2 LQKENI. The CDR3 loop spans 13 amino acids. The CDR3 region is CASSATGNTEAFF. CDR3 nucleotides: TGTGCCAGCTCAGCCACAGGCAACACTGAAGCTTTCTTT.

V gene TRBV6-6 combines with J gene TRBJ1-2; D not certain. This CDR3 is 16 amino acids long. Trimming stripped 0 bases from V and 8 bases from J, with 19 bases between. Germline V gene lookup returns CDR1 MNHNY and CDR2 SVGAGI (reference sequence). The CDR3 sequence: CASSYSGSTPPLGYTF. CDR3 nucleotides: TGTGCCAGCAGTTACTCAGGCAGTACACCTCCATTAGGCTACACCTTC.

This clone was seen more than once but under ten times. The gene calls are TRBV7-2 and TRBJ2-3; D uncertain. The V end lost 1 base, the J end lost 0 bases, and 5 bases lay between the germline ends. The CDR3 covers 14 residues. CDR1 and CDR2 from the germline V gene are SGHTA and FQGNSA. The CDR3 DNA sequence: TGTGCCAGCAGCTTAGGGGAAAGCACAGATACGCAGTATTTT. It encodes CASSLGESTDTQYF.

The J gene is TRBJ2-5, the V gene TRBV2; weak D call: TRBD2 (6 bases). This CDR3 contains 11 residues. Trimming shortened V by 8 bases and J by 5 bases, and 9 bases separated the two germline ends. Germline CDR1 is SNHLY and CDR2 is FYNNEI. Written as DNA, the CDR3 is TGTGCCAGCCTGGGAGGCGAGACCCAGTACTTC. Protein sequence: CASLGGETQYF.

The CDR3 here is CASSPPPGSVNYGYTF. The DNA of the CDR3 is TGTGCCAGCAGCCCCCCCCCAGGGTCGGTCAACTATGGCTACACCTTC. The chain joins TRBV13 to TRBJ1-2, with D possibly TRBD1 on 5 matching bases. Trimming cost V 5 bases and J 2 bases, with 18 bases left between them. From germline, CDR1 is PRHDT and CDR2 FYEKMQ (reference sequence). The CDR3 extends over 16 amino acids.

The rearrangement uses TRBV30 and TRBJ1-6; 9 nucleotides line up with TRBD1. CDR1 and CDR2 (germline): GTSNPN, SVGIG (reference sequence). CDR3 length equals 14 residues. The ends lost 0 bases at V and 8 bases at J; junction bases unmatched: 2. CDR3 DNA sequence: TGTGCCTGGAGTGTACGACAGGGGGATTCACCCCTCCACTTT. This sequence encodes CAWSVRQGDSPLHF.

The rearrangement links TRBV27 to TRBJ2-1, with D maybe TRBD1 (5 bases). V lost 6 bases, J lost 3 bases, and 24 bases lay in between. The germline V gene has CDR1 MNHEY and CDR2 SMNVEV (reference sequence). The CDR3 totals 18 residues. The CDR3 reads CASSPFLAGFSSYNEQFF. CDR3 nucleotide sequence: TGTGCCAGCAGCCCGTTCCTTGCAGGGTTTTCGAGCTACAATGAGCAGTTCTTC.

The rearrangement joins TRBV30 to TRBJ1-4; TRBD1 is a possible D gene (5 bases). Germline CDR1 GTSNPN, CDR2 SVGIG (reference sequence). The V gene lost 0 bases and the J gene lost 0 bases, with 17 bases spanning the gap. The CDR3 covers 18 residues. The CDR3 is CAWSVYRTQRATNEKLFF. The DNA of the CDR3 is TGTGCCTGGAGTGTATATAGGACACAAAGGGCAACTAATGAAAAACTGTTTTTT. The full variable domain, in which reference TRBV30 and TRBJ1-4 provide the parts outside the CDR3, is SQTIHQWPATLVQPVGSPLSLECTVEGTSNPNLYWYRQAAGRGLQLLFYSVGIGQISSEVPQNLSASRPQDRQFILSSKKLLLSDSGFYLCAWSVYRTQRATNEKLFFGSGTQLSVL.

The CDR3 bases are TGTGCCTGGAAGGGAGTTGGAAACACCATATATTTT. Translating it yields CAWKGVGNTIYF. This chain uses TRBV30 with TRBJ1-3; no reliable D call. This CDR3 is built from 12 residues. V was trimmed by 4 bases and J by 3 bases, leaving 7 bases between them. Germline V gives CDR1 GTSNPN, CDR2 SVGIG (reference sequence).

V gene TRBV15 combines with J gene TRBJ1-1, with 10 bases that match TRBD1. The germline CDR1 and CDR2 sequences are LNHNV and YYDKDF (reference sequence). The CDR3 totals 13 residues. The junction had 1 base not matched to a gene; V was cut back by 3 bases and J by 6 bases. This chain's CDR3 is CATSSDRGPEAFF. The CDR3 nucleotides are TGTGCCACCAGCAGTGACAGGGGGCCTGAAGCTTTCTTT. Drawing the rest from reference TRBV15 and TRBJ1-1, the complete variable domain is DAMVIQNPRYQVTQFGKPVTLSCSQTLNHNVMYWYQQKSSQAPKLLFHYYDKDFNNEADTPDNFQSRRPNTSFCFLDIRSPGLGDTAMYLCATSSDRGPEAFFGQGTRLTVV.

The chain employs TRBV2 and TRBJ1-1; D gene uncertain. V gave up 2 bases and J gave up 3 bases, with 4 bases separating them. This CDR3 spans 12 amino acids. CDR1 SNHLY and CDR2 FYNNEI come from the germline V gene. The CDR3 reads CASSELDTEAFF. The CDR3 DNA reads as TGTGCCAGCAGTGAATTAGACACTGAAGCTTTCTTT. The whole variable domain, filled in from reference TRBV2 and TRBJ1-1, reads EPEVTQTPSHQVTQMGQEVILRCVPISNHLYFYWYRQILGQKVEFLVSFYNNEISEKSEIFDDQFSVERPDGSNFTLKIRSTKLEDSAMYFCASSELDTEAFFGQGTRLTVV.

V gene TRBV7-2 combines with J gene TRBJ2-5, with TRBD2 matching 10 bases. The CDR3 is 15 residues long. J was trimmed by 2 bases and V by 5 bases; bases with no gene match: 5. Germline V gene sequence: CDR1 SGHTA, CDR2 FQGNSA. Here the CDR3 DNA reads TGTGCCAGCAGCCGGGGACTAGCGCCTCAAGAGACCCAGTACTTC. Its protein product is CASSRGLAPQETQYF. The variable domain in full, with the rest retrieved from reference TRBV7-2 and TRBJ2-5, is GAGVSQSPSNKVTEKGKDVELRCDPISGHTALYWYRQSLGQGLEFLIYFQGNSAPDKSGLPSDRFSAERTGGSVSTLTIQRTQQEDSAVYLCASSRGLAPQETQYFGPGTRLLVL.

The chain recombines TRBV6-1 with TRBJ1-1; 9 bases line up with TRBD1. This CDR3 region has 14 residues. V trimming: 5 bases; J trimming: 3 bases; junction bases outside the gene matches: 4. The germline V gene encodes CDR1 MNHNS and CDR2 SASEGT. DNA for the CDR3: TGTGCCAGCAGTTATGGGGACAGGGACACTGAAGCTTTCTTT. This translates into CASSYGDRDTEAFF.

The rearrangement uses TRBV12-3 or TRBV12-4 and TRBJ1-2; 8 positions agree with TRBD1. The CDR3 covers 13 residues. Trimming at V came to 5 bases and at J to 6 bases, leaving 5 bases not matched to a gene. The CDR3, as DNA: TGTGCCAGCAGTCCGGACAGGGAGGATGGCTACACCTTC. It codes for CASSPDREDGYTF.

This clone was recorded only once. The chain is built from TRBV19 and TRBJ2-5, with 8 bases that match TRBD1. Germline lookup yields CDR1 LNHDA and CDR2 SQIVND (reference sequence). J was trimmed by 4 bases and V by 7 bases; bases with no gene match: 11. This CDR3 is 15 amino acids long. CDR3 region: CASTSTGVVGETQYF. Written as DNA, the CDR3 is TGTGCCAGTACCTCGACAGGGGTAGTTGGAGAGACCCAGTACTTC.